The next 27 T cell receptor beta chains were all read from a single sample in a study of T cells in Graves' hyperthyroidism and ophthalmopathy. Template material for amplifying TCR beta CDR3 regions consisted of RNA transcripts. TCR CDR3 underwent first-round RT-PCR with the HTBI primer set. TCRdb re-analysed the multiplex PCR reads in MiXCR, keeping a single row per CDR3 protein. The data hold nearly 600,000 distinct CDR3 sequences, with approximately 14% observed a single time. Input material: blood. Receptors originate from a woman aged 18-30 years with Graves' ophthalmopathy.

The sample holds many counts of this clonotype. The chain joins TRBV3-1 to TRBJ2-4; 8 bases align to TRBD2. After removal of 0 bases from V and 8 bases from J, the junction contained 9 bases not matched to a gene. Germline assignment: CDR1 LGHDT and CDR2 YNNKEL (reference sequence). This CDR3 has 16 amino acids. CDR3 sequence: CASSQDFTGRGDIQYF. CDR3 nucleotides: TGTGCCAGCAGCCAAGATTTCACCGGGAGGGGGGACATTCAGTACTTC.

This clonotype was picked up many times. This CDR3 reads CASSQETGERGYTF. In DNA form, the CDR3 reads TGTGCCAGCAGCCAGGAAACAGGGGAAAGAGGCTACACCTTC. The rearrangement links TRBV11-3 to TRBJ1-2, with 7 bases matching TRBD1. This CDR3 region has 14 residues. V trimming: 5 bases; J trimming: 8 bases; junction bases outside the gene matches: 11. The germline CDR1 and CDR2 sequences are SGHNT and YENEEA.

For the CDR3, the DNA is TGTGCCATCAGAGTAGCGGGCCTCACAGATACGCAGTATTTT. This translates into CAIRVAGLTDTQYF. V gene TRBV10-3 combines with J gene TRBJ2-3; TRBD2 agrees at 7 bases. The V segment lost 6 bases and the J segment 2 bases; nucleotides outside the gene matches: 5. The CDR3 is 14 residues long. Germline V gene lookup returns CDR1 ENHRY and CDR2 SYGVKD.

The table lists this clonotype with many counts. This chain joins TRBV6-2 or TRBV6-3 and TRBJ1-1, with 7 bases aligning to TRBD1. Losses at the gene ends were 5 bases for V and 4 bases for J; bases not matched to a gene: 10. This CDR3 has 15 residues. Germline V lookup: CDR1 MNHEY, CDR2 SVGEGT. CDR3: CASSLRDSLGTEAFF. CDR3 nucleotides: TGTGCCAGCAGTCTCCGGGACAGCTTGGGCACTGAAGCTTTCTTT.

This clonotype came up many times. CDR3 in amino acids: CASNPGPGQDFHEQYF. The CDR3 nucleotides read TGTGCCAGCAACCCTGGGCCGGGACAGGATTTCCACGAGCAGTACTTC. The gene calls are TRBV28 and TRBJ2-7; TRBD1 aligns across 8 bases. Trimming at V came to 7 bases and at J to 5 bases, leaving 16 bases not matched to a gene. This CDR3 has 16 residues. Germline values: CDR1 MDHEN, CDR2 SYDVKM.

This clonotype was seen ten or more times. The CDR3 DNA sequence: TGTGCCAGCAGTAGGTCTCTCTATTCACCCCTCCACTTT. This sequence encodes CASSRSLYSPLHF. The chain has TRBV12-3 or TRBV12-4 and TRBJ1-6; D gene uncertain. This CDR3 comprises 13 residues. The V end was cut by 5 bases, the J end by 8 bases, with 10 bases between.

The CDR3 spells CATSRDSKTPQVWPGNTIYF. CDR3 nucleotide sequence: TGTGCCACCAGCAGAGATTCGAAGACACCTCAGGTCTGGCCTGGAAACACCATATATTTT. The chain has TRBV15 and TRBJ1-3; D call uncertain. The CDR3 sequence is 20 residues long. Germline CDR1 LNHNV, CDR2 YYDKDF (reference sequence). V lost 0 bases, J lost 2 bases, and 23 bases lay in between. Looking up the rest from reference TRBV15 and TRBJ1-3 gives the full variable domain: DAMVIQNPRYQVTQFGKPVTLSCSQTLNHNVMYWYQQKSSQAPKLLFHYYDKDFNNEADTPDNFQSRRPNTSFCFLDIRSPGLGDTAMYLCATSRDSKTPQVWPGNTIYFGEGSWLTVV.

This clonotype was detected many times. This sequence joins TRBV3-1 and TRBJ2-1; D may be TRBD2 (6 bases). The CDR3 sequence is 14 residues long. Per germline, CDR1 LGHDT and CDR2 YNNKEL (reference sequence). Trimming removed 3 bases from V and 12 bases from J, with 18 bases in between. CDR3 DNA: TGTGCCAGCAGCCAGGAGGGCGGAGGGGCTGGGCAGTTCTTC. Translation gives CASSQEGGGAGQFF.

The rearrangement joins TRBV12-3 or TRBV12-4 to TRBJ2-3; 7 nucleotides agree with TRBD1. With 2 bases clipped from V and 1 base from J, the junction kept 6 bases outside the gene matches. The CDR3 extends over 16 amino acids. The CDR3 is CASSLRRTGGTDTQYF. As DNA, the CDR3 is TGTGCCAGCAGTTTAAGGAGGACAGGCGGCACAGATACGCAGTATTTT.

This clonotype was seen more than once but under ten times. The chain recombines TRBV30 with TRBJ2-7, with 7 bases aligning to TRBD1. CDR1 and CDR2 from the germline V gene are GTSNPN and SVGIG (reference sequence). The CDR3 spans 14 residues. V lost 1 base, J lost 1 base, and 4 bases stayed unmatched. The CDR3 coding sequence is TGTGCCTGGAGTGCCAGGACAGGATCCTACGAGCAGTACTTC. Its translation is CAWSARTGSYEQYF.

This clonotype was detected only a few times. The V and J genes are TRBV7-9 and TRBJ1-4, with D possibly TRBD1 on 6 matching bases. Between the trimmed V and J ends, which lost 4 bases and 7 bases, there was a span of 19 bases. The germline V gene encodes CDR1 SEHNR and CDR2 FQNEAQ (reference sequence). The CDR3 consists of 16 residues. CDR3 DNA: TGTGCCAGCAGCTCTTTCGAGGGGGGGGCGGCTGAAAAACTGTTTTTT. Protein product: CASSSFEGGAAEKLFF.

The V gene is TRBV6-1, the J gene TRBJ2-2, with D hard to call. CDR1 MNHNS and CDR2 SASEGT come from the germline V gene. Between the trimmed V and J ends, which lost 6 bases and 0 bases, there was a span of 11 bases. This CDR3 spans 15 amino acids. CDR3 bases: TGTGCCAGCAGCAGAGGTCTATCGAACACCGGGGAGCTGTTTTTT. Its translation is CASSRGLSNTGELFF.

This clonotype was recorded only once. The V call is TRBV6-5, the J call TRBJ2-1; TRBD2 matches 12 bases. Germline assignment: CDR1 MNHEY and CDR2 SVGAGI. This CDR3 contains 19 residues. V dropped 0 bases and J dropped 7; count of bases not matched to a gene: 13. The CDR3 coding sequence is TGTGCCAGCAGTTACTCGATGAGCCGGCCTAGCGGGAGGGGGAATGAGCAGTTCTTC. It specifies CASSYSMSRPSGRGNEQFF.

This clonotype was detected only a few times. J is TRBJ2-3 and V is TRBV9, with D perhaps matching TRBD2 (6 bases). The CDR3 has 14 residues. V lost 4 bases and J lost 5, with 14 bases in between. Per germline, CDR1 SGDLS and CDR2 YYNGEE. In nucleotides, the CDR3 is TGTGCCAGCAGCAACGGGGGAGGAGGAGATACGCAGTATTTT. Residues: CASSNGGGGDTQYF.

This clonotype was counted at least ten times. This chain joins TRBV4-1 and TRBJ1-4; D remains unclear. The CDR3 sequence is 17 residues long. The germline CDR1 and CDR2 sequences are MGHRA and YSYEKL. V dropped 0 bases and J dropped 0 bases, with 11 bases sitting between them. Here the CDR3 DNA reads TGCGCCAGCAGCCAAGATAAATGGTCCTCAACTAATGAAAAACTGTTTTTT. The encoded protein is CASSQDKWSSTNEKLFF.

This clonotype was recorded many times. V usage is TRBV6-1 and J usage is TRBJ2-7, with TRBD2 identical over 12 bases. The trim removed 2 bases at V and 5 bases at J, leaving 4 bases unmatched. Germline lookup yields CDR1 MNHNS and CDR2 SASEGT. The CDR3 sequence is 15 residues long. CDR3 residues: CASSEPTSGRNEQYF. CDR3 coding DNA: TGTGCCAGCAGTGAACCTACTAGCGGGAGGAACGAGCAGTACTTC.

This clonotype was found many times. The V and J genes are TRBV12-3 or TRBV12-4 and TRBJ2-5, with 7 bases aligning to TRBD2. After removal of 4 bases from V and 4 bases from J, the junction contained 9 bases not matched to a gene. This CDR3 spans 15 amino acids. CDR3 sequence reads: CASSSLGGARETQYF. The CDR3 DNA is TGTGCCAGCAGTTCCCTGGGAGGGGCGAGAGAGACCCAGTACTTC.

Comments on this clonotype: One junction end does not reproduce the germline sequence, and a read error may be involved. This chain links TRBV7-3 with TRBJ2-7; D is undetermined. Germline V gives CDR1 SGHTA, CDR2 FQGTGA. The CDR3 contains 12 residues. The CDR3 DNA is TGTGCCAGCAGCTATCAAGGTTACGGGCAGTACTTC. Translating it yields CASSYQGYGQYF. The variable domain in full, with the rest retrieved from reference TRBV7-3 and TRBJ2-7, is GAGVSQTPSNKVTEKGKYVELRCDPISGHTALYWYRQSLGQGPEFLIYFQGTGAADDSGLPNDRFFAVRPEGSVSTLKIQRTERGDSAVYLCASSYQGYGQYFGPGTRLTVT.

This clonotype was counted at least ten times. The V call is TRBV7-9, the J call TRBJ2-5; TRBD1 or TRBD2 may be the D gene (5 bases each). The V and J ends lost 8 bases and 5 bases respectively, with 15 bases between them. Germline-derived CDR1 and CDR2 are SEHNR and FQNEAQ (reference sequence). This CDR3 is built from 13 residues. In nucleotides, the CDR3 is TGTGCCAGCTCCCCCGGGGCGTCGGAGACCCAGTACTTC. Residues: CASSPGASETQYF.

On this clonotype itself: One end of the junction is discordant with germline, which a read error may explain. The rearrangement uses TRBV27 and TRBJ2-1; possible D gene TRBD2, 7 bases. Germline V gene data show CDR1 as MNHEY and CDR2 as SMNVEV (reference sequence). The CDR3 is made up of 11 amino acids. The CDR3 coding sequence is TGTGCCAGCGGTTTGGGAGGGGGGCAGTTCTTC. It is translated as CASGLGGGQFF.

This clonotype was picked up many times. The chain recombines TRBV29-1 with TRBJ2-3; D may be TRBD1 or TRBD2 (7 bases each). Germline assignment: CDR1 SQVTM and CDR2 ANQGSEA. V was clipped by 4 bases and J by 1 base, with 15 bases between them. The CDR3 consists of 15 residues. The CDR3 spells CSVGGGGVGTDTQYF. The DNA for the CDR3 is TGCAGCGTTGGGGGAGGGGGCGTCGGCACAGATACGCAGTATTTT.

At least ten counts were recorded for this clonotype. The chain is built from TRBV12-3 or TRBV12-4 and TRBJ2-7; 13 positions match TRBD2. The CDR3 length is 15 residues. The V segment lost 5 bases and the J segment 7 bases; nucleotides outside the gene matches: 8. The DNA of the CDR3 is TGTGCCAGCAGTACGGGACTAGCGGGACCGTTTGAGCAGTACTTC. Protein sequence: CASSTGLAGPFEQYF.

This clonotype was counted a few times. The V gene is TRBV20-1, the J gene TRBJ2-7; D remains ambiguous. Trimming removed 0 bases from V and 5 bases from J, with 11 bases in between. The CDR3 spans 13 residues. CDR1 is DFQATT, CDR2 SNEGSKA, per germline (reference sequence). This CDR3 reads CSARDAGDHEQYF. CDR3 DNA: TGCAGTGCTAGAGATGCAGGAGACCACGAGCAGTACTTC.

The rearrangement joins TRBV7-3 to TRBJ2-1; 9 bases are shared with TRBD2. With 5 bases clipped from V and 4 bases from J, the junction kept 9 bases outside the gene matches. Germline CDR1 is SGHTA and CDR2 is FQGTGA. This CDR3 has 16 residues. Here the CDR3 DNA reads TGTGCCAGCAGCCCTGCCCCGGGACTAGCTTACAATGAGCAGTTCTTC. Translating it yields CASSPAPGLAYNEQFF.

This clonotype was detected ten times or more. In DNA form, the CDR3 reads TGTGCCAGCAGCTTAGGCCCAGCAGTTGCAACTAATGAAAAACTGTTTTTT. Translated: CASSLGPAVATNEKLFF. V and J are TRBV7-8 and TRBJ1-4; D uncertain. The V end was cut by 1 base, the J end by 0 bases, with 12 bases between. Germline CDR1 reads SGHVS; CDR2 reads FQNEAQ. CDR3 length: 17 amino acids.

This clonotype showed up just a few times. This chain joins TRBV9 and TRBJ2-3, with D possibly being TRBD2 (5 bases). V shed 0 bases and J shed 2 bases, with 10 bases lying between them. Germline assignment: CDR1 SGDLS and CDR2 YYNGEE. This CDR3 has 15 amino acids. The CDR3: CASSVGRGYTDTQYF. CDR3 bases: TGTGCCAGCAGCGTAGGTCGGGGATACACAGATACGCAGTATTTT. Full variable domain (remainder filled in from reference TRBV9 and TRBJ2-3): DSGVTQTPKHLITATGQRVTLRCSPRSGDLSVYWYQQSLDQGLQFLIQYYNGEERAKGNILERFSAQQFPDLHSELNLSSLELGDSALYFCASSVGRGYTDTQYFGPGTRLTVL.

Note on this clonotype: A much more abundant neighbour one base away suggests this may be a read error. This chain uses TRBV13 with TRBJ2-7; 7 nucleotides agree with TRBD2. CDR3 length: 15 amino acids. CDR1 PRHDT and CDR2 FYEKMQ come from the germline V gene (reference sequence). The CDR3 loop is CASGGERTTSHEQYF. Written as DNA, the CDR3 is TGTGCCAGCGGGGGGGAAAGGACTACCTCCCACGAGCAGTACTTC.